Below are 20 T cell receptor beta chains sequenced from a single sample in a study of identical twins. TCRdb re-called the 5' RACE reads through MiXCR, storing one row per CDR3 protein. The sample carries some 500,000 distinct CDR3 sequences, 13% to 15% recorded once. Separately, the same data were catalogued under a study of yellow fever vaccine responses in identical twins.

What was sequenced was CD4+ T cells sorted from blood. The source is a woman aged 18-29 years in good health.

The gene calls are TRBV6-1 and TRBJ1-5, with 7 bases fitting TRBD1. The CDR3 sequence is 14 residues long. Germline assignment: CDR1 MNHNS and CDR2 SASEGT. V was pared by 6 bases and J by 6 bases, with 8 bases of the junction left unmatched. DNA for the CDR3: TGTGCCAGCAGACCAGGGGGTGGGTCTCAGCCCCAGCATTTT. Its protein product is CASRPGGGSQPQHF.

This clonotype was picked up a small number of times. V and J are TRBV11-2 and TRBJ2-7; TRBD1 agrees at 7 bases. Germline values: CDR1 SGHAT, CDR2 FQNNGV. With V trimmed by 5 bases and J by 6 bases, 16 bases remained unmatched. The length of the CDR3 is 16 residues. CDR3 residues: CASSPRLRDSEPEQYF. CDR3 sequence (DNA): TGTGCCAGCAGCCCTCGTTTGAGGGACAGTGAACCCGAGCAGTACTTC.

This clonotype was counted between two and nine times. The CDR3 ends on some other residue instead of the conserved phenylalanine or tryptophan, so this is likely a read error. The limits of the CDR3 on the DNA are not certain, so only TCRdb's listed CDR3 is given. The chain couples TRBV10-3 to TRBJ2-3; TRBD1 was called by the table and not checked on the DNA. The length of the CDR3 is 12 amino acids, counting both ends. The germline gives CDR1 ENHRY, CDR2 SYGVKD. The CDR3 reads CAISECARRNRG.

This clonotype came up many times. CDR3 loop: CASSLRRGGPDTQYF. As DNA, the CDR3 is TGTGCCAGCAGCTTAAGACGGGGGGGCCCAGATACGCAGTATTTT. The chain links TRBV7-3 to TRBJ2-3; 8 nucleotides agree with TRBD2. This CDR3 contains 15 residues. The germline gives CDR1 SGHTA, CDR2 FQGTGA. V lost 1 base, J lost 4 bases, and 4 bases stayed unmatched.

The table lists this clonotype with a few counts. This chain joins TRBV5-1 and TRBJ2-7, with D possibly being TRBD2 (6 bases). V was cut by 0 bases and J by 2 bases, with 12 bases left in between. From germline, CDR1 is SGHRS and CDR2 YFSETQ. The CDR3 is made up of 15 amino acids. CDR3 amino acids: CASSLGSGIPYEQYF. The CDR3 DNA is TGCGCCAGCAGCTTGGGTAGCGGAATCCCCTACGAGCAGTACTTC.

This clonotype was picked up a small number of times. The chain combines TRBV3-1 with TRBJ2-7, with 9 bases fitting TRBD1. The CDR3 totals 15 residues. The V and J ends lost 5 bases and 4 bases, in that order; junction bases with no gene match: 9. Germline values: CDR1 LGHDT, CDR2 YNNKEL (reference sequence). In DNA form, the CDR3 reads TGTGCCAGCAGCTTTAGGGGACAGGGAAGTTACGAGCAGTACTTC. Its translation: CASSFRGQGSYEQYF.

J is TRBJ2-3 and V is TRBV7-9; TRBD2 matches at 8 bases. V lost 3 bases to trimming and J lost 6 bases; unmatched junction nucleotides: 11. The CDR3 has 16 amino acids. The V gene's germline CDR1 is SEHNR and CDR2 FQNEAQ (reference sequence). Here the CDR3 reads CASSLRTSRNLDTQYF. The CDR3 region has the DNA TGTGCCAGCAGCTTGAGGACTAGCAGGAATCTGGATACGCAGTATTTT.

This chain uses TRBV10-3 with TRBJ2-3; 7 nucleotides match TRBD2. The V segment lost 0 bases and the J segment 4 bases; nucleotides outside the gene matches: 1. The CDR3 sequence is 14 residues long. Looked up from germline, CDR1 is ENHRY and CDR2 is SYGVKD. CDR3 residues: CAISESGGSDTQYF. CDR3 DNA: TGTGCCATCAGTGAGTCCGGGGGGTCAGATACGCAGTATTTT.

The genes are TRBV5-1 and TRBJ2-3; the D gene is possibly TRBD2 (6 bases). The CDR3 runs 15 residues. The V gene's germline CDR1 is SGHRS and CDR2 YFSETQ. Trimming shortened V by 4 bases and J by 8 bases, and 20 bases separated the two germline ends. In nucleotides, the CDR3 is TGCGCCAGCAGCCAGACTAGTACCCAGATGGGTACGCAGTATTTT. This codes for CASSQTSTQMGTQYF.

This clonotype has only a few counts. The J gene is TRBJ1-6, the V gene TRBV7-2; the match to TRBD1 covers 8 bases. With 4 bases clipped from V and 10 bases from J, the junction kept 6 bases outside the gene matches. The CDR3 runs 14 residues. CDR1 and CDR2 from the germline V gene are SGHTA and FQGNSA. The DNA of the CDR3 is TGTGCCAGCAGCTCCACAGGGGGTATATCACCCCTCCACTTT. This codes for CASSSTGGISPLHF.

This chain joins TRBV6-1 and TRBJ2-3; 12 positions agree with TRBD2. CDR1 is MNHNS, CDR2 SASEGT, per germline. With V trimmed by 4 bases and J by 3 bases, 8 bases remained unmatched. This CDR3 spans 17 amino acids. CDR3 residues: CASSALAGGRETDTQYF. CDR3 DNA: TGTGCCAGCAGTGCCCTAGCGGGGGGGCGTGAGACAGATACGCAGTATTTT.

This clonotype was counted a few times. The rearrangement links TRBV27 to TRBJ2-7; the match to TRBD2 covers 10 bases. CDR1 and CDR2 from the germline V gene are MNHEY and SMNVEV (reference sequence). The V and J ends lost 2 bases and 2 bases, in that order; junction bases with no gene match: 9. This CDR3 region has 17 residues. CDR3 loop: CASSLSVASGRPYEQYF. The CDR3 DNA follows: TGTGCCAGCAGTTTAAGCGTTGCTAGCGGGAGACCCTACGAGCAGTACTTC.

CDR3 sequence reads: CASTFRVTGGGETQYF. The CDR3, as DNA: TGTGCCAGCACCTTCCGAGTGACAGGGGGGGGTGAGACCCAGTACTTC. The chain employs TRBV7-8 and TRBJ2-5, with 9 nucleotides matching TRBD1. The V gene end was trimmed by 7 bases and the J gene end by 5 bases; junction bases not matched to a gene: 14. Per the germline V gene, CDR1 is SGHVS and CDR2 is FQNEAQ. The length of the CDR3 is 16 residues.

Many counts were recorded for this clonotype. This chain links TRBV7-9 with TRBJ2-1; the D gene is possibly TRBD1 (6 bases). The V end lost 4 bases, the J end lost 0 bases, and 13 bases lay between the germline ends. There are 16 residues in the CDR3. CDR1 SEHNR and CDR2 FQNEAQ come from the germline V gene (reference sequence). The CDR3 DNA reads TGTGCCAGCAGCTCCACAGGGTATCGCTCCTACAATGAGCAGTTCTTC. Translated: CASSSTGYRSYNEQFF.

This clonotype has only a few counts. The gene calls are TRBV7-2 and TRBJ2-3; D gene uncertain. Deletions cut 5 bases from V and 5 bases from J, with 14 bases between. CDR3 length equals 14 residues. Germline CDR1 reads SGHTA; CDR2 reads FQGNSA. CDR3 sequence (DNA): TGTGCCAGCAGCCCCAGGCAGGTGGGAGATACGCAGTATTTT. Encoded protein: CASSPRQVGDTQYF.

CDR3: CATSGFTYNEQFF. The CDR3 region has the DNA TGTGCCACCAGTGGGTTTACCTACAATGAGCAGTTCTTC. The chain has TRBV24-1 and TRBJ2-1; D gene unclear. Trimming cost V 5 bases and J 2 bases, with 6 bases left between them. There are 13 residues in the CDR3. Germline CDR1 KGHDR, CDR2 SFDVKD.

This clonotype came up a few times. The gene calls are TRBV12-3 or TRBV12-4 and TRBJ1-1, with a possible D match to TRBD1 (5 bases). The CDR3 runs 15 residues. Trimming cost V 3 bases and J 0 bases, with 11 bases left between them. CDR3 nucleotide sequence: TGTGCCAGCAGTTTTTGGGGCAGGTTGAACACTGAAGCTTTCTTT. This gives the protein CASSFWGRLNTEAFF.

This clonotype was seen at least ten times. The V call is TRBV5-1, the J call TRBJ1-1; maybe TRBD1 (5 bases). From germline, CDR1 is SGHRS and CDR2 YFSETQ. The CDR3 loop spans 13 amino acids. The ends were cut back, 2 bases at V and 1 base at J, with 6 bases in the middle. The CDR3 nucleotides read TGCGCCAGCAGCTTCAGGGAGAACACTGAAGCTTTCTTT. This sequence encodes CASSFRENTEAFF.

Concerning this clonotype: The junction differs from germline at one of its ends, possibly a read error. The chain carries TRBV20-1 and TRBJ2-3; D remains unclear. The CDR3 loop spans 13 amino acids. Germline-derived CDR1 and CDR2 are DFQATT and SNEGSKA (reference sequence). CDR3 DNA: TGCAGTGCCGGCGTGGTAGCCACAGATACGCTGTATTTT. Translated: CSAGVVATDTLYF.

Only a few counts were recorded for this clonotype. The rearrangement links TRBV3-1 to TRBJ2-1; D may match TRBD1 or TRBD2 (5 bases each). CDR3 size: 16 residues. Trimming left V 8 bases short and J 4 bases short, with 21 bases between. The germline CDR1 and CDR2 sequences are LGHDT and YNNKEL (reference sequence). The chain's CDR3 is CASAQNPGREYNEQFF. CDR3 nucleotide sequence: TGTGCCAGCGCCCAAAATCCCGGCAGGGAGTACAATGAGCAGTTCTTC.